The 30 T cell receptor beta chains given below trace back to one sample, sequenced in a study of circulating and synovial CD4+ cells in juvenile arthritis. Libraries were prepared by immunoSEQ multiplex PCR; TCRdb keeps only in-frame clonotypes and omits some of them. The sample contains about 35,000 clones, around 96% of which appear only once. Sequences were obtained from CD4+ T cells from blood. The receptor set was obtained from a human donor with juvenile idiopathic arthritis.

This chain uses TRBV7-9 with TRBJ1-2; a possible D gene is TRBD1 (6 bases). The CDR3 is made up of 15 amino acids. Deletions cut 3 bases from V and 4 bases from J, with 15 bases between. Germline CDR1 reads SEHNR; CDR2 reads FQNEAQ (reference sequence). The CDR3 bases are TGTGCCAGCAGCTTTGCTAGGGGGGGCGCCTATGGCTACACCTTC. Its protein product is CASSFARGGAYGYTF.

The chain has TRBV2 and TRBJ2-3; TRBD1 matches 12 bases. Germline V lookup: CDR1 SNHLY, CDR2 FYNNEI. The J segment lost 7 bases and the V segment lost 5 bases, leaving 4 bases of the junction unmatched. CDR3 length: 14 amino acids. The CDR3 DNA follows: TGTGCCAGCAGTCCGGGACAGGGGGCAAATACGCAGTATTTT. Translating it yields CASSPGQGANTQYF.

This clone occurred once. The CDR3 DNA is TGTGCCAGCAGCTTGGACAGGGCCGATGGCTACACCTTC. Translated: CASSLDRADGYTF. The V gene is TRBV28, the J gene TRBJ1-2; 8 bases align to TRBD1. The V gene's germline CDR1 is MDHEN and CDR2 SYDVKM. This CDR3 is 13 amino acids long. V shed 6 bases, J shed 6 bases, and the junction held 6 bases outside the gene matches.

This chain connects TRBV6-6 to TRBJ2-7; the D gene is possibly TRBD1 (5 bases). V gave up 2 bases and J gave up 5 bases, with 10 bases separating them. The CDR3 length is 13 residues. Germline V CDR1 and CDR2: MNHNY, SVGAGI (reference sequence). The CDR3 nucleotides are TGTGCCAGCAGTTACCAAGGCAGGGACGAGCAGTACTTC. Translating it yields CASSYQGRDEQYF.

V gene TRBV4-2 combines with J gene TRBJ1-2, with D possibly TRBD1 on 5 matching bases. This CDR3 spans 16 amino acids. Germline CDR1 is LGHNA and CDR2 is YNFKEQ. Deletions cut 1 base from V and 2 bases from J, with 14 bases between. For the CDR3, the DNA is TGTGCCAGCAGCCAAGGGGGGGGTTTGGTAAACTATGGCTACACCTTC. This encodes CASSQGGGLVNYGYTF.

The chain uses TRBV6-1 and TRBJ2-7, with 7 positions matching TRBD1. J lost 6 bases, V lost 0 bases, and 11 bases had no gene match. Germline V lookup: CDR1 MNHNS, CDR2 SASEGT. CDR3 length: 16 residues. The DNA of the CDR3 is TGTGCCAGCAGTGAAGCCTCCAACAGGGGCCTTTTCGAGCAGTACTTC. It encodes CASSEASNRGLFEQYF.

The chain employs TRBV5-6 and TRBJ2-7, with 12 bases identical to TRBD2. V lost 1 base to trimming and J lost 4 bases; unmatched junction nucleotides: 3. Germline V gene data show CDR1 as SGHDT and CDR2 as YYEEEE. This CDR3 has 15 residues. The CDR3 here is CASSLWLAGGYEQYF. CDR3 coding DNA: TGTGCCAGCAGCTTGTGGCTAGCGGGAGGGTACGAGCAGTACTTC.

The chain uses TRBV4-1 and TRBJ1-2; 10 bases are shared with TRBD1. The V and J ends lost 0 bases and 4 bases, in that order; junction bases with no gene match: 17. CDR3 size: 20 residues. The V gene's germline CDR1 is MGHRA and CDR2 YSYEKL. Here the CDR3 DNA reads TGCGCCAGCAGCCAAGATAGTTCTCCGGGACAGGGGTCAGCTTTCTATGGCTACACCTTC. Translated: CASSQDSSPGQGSAFYGYTF.

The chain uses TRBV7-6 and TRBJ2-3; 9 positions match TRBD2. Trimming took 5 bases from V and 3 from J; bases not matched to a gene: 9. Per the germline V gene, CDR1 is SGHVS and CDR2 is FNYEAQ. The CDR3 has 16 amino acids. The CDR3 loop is CASSAPSGLATDTQYF. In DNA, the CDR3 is TGTGCCAGCAGCGCTCCTTCGGGACTAGCAACAGATACGCAGTATTTT.

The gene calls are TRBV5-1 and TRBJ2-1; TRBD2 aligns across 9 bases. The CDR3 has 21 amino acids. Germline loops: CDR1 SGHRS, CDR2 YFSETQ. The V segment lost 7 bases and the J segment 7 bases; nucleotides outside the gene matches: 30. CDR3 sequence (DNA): TGCGCCAGCGCCGCGGGGGGTTCACGGGGGCAGATTAGCGGGAGAGTGAATGAGCAGTTCTTC. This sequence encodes CASAAGGSRGQISGRVNEQFF.

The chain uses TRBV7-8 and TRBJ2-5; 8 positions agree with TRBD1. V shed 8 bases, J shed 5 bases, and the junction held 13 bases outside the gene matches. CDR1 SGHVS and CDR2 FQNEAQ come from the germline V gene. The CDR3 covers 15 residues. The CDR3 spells CASGLDRAVGETQYF. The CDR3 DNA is TGTGCCAGCGGCCTGGACAGGGCGGTTGGGGAGACCCAGTACTTC.

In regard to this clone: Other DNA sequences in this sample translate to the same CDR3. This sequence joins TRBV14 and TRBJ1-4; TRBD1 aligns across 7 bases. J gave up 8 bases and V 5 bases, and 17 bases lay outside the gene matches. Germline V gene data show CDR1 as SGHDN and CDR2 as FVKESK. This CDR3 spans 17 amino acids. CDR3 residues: CASSAYRGREGKEKLFF. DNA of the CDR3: TGTGCCAGCAGCGCATATAGGGGGCGCGAGGGAAAGGAAAAACTGTTTTTT.

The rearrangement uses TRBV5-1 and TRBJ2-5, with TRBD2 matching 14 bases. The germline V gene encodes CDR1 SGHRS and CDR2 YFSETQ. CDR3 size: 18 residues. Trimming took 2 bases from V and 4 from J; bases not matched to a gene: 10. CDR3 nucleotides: TGCGCCAGCAGCTTTGGGGGACTAGCGGGAGCGATGAGAGAGACCCAGTACTTC. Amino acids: CASSFGGLAGAMRETQYF.

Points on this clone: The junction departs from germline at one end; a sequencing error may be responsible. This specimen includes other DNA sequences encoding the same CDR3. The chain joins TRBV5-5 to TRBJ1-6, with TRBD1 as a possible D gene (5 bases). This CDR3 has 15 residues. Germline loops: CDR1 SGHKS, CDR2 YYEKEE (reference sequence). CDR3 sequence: CASSLVARVNSPLHF. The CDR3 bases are TGTGCCAGCAGCTTGGTTGCCAGGGTGAATTCCCCCCTCCACTTT.

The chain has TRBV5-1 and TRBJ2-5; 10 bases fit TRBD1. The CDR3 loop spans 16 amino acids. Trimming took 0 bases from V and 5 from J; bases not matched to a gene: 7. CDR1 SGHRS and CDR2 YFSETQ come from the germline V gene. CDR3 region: CASSLGGTGAGETQYF. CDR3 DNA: TGCGCCAGCAGCTTGGGAGGGACAGGGGCCGGGGAGACCCAGTACTTC.

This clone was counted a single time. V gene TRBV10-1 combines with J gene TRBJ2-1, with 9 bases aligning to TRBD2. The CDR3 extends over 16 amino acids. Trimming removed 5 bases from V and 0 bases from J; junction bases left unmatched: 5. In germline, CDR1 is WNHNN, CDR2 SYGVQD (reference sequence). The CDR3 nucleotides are TGCGCCAGCAGTAGGGTAGCGGGAGTCTCCTACAATGAGCAGTTCTTC. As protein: CASSRVAGVSYNEQFF.

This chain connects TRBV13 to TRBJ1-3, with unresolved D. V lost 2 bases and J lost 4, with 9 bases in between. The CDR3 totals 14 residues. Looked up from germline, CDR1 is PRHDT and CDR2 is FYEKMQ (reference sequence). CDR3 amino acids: CASSLQRTGNTIYF. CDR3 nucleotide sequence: TGTGCCAGCAGCTTACAGCGTACGGGAAACACCATATATTTT.

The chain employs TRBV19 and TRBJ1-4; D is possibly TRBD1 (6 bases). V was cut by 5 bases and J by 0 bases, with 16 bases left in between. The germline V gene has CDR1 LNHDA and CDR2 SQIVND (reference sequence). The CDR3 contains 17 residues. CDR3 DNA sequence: TGTGCCAGTAGTCCCAGGACAGTTAAAACAACTAATGAAAAACTGTTTTTT. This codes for CASSPRTVKTTNEKLFF.

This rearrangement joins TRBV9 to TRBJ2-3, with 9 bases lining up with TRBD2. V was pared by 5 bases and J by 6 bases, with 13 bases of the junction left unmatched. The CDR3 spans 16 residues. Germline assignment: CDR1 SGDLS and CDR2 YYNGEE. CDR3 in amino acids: CASSLVASGVGDTQYF. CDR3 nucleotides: TGTGCCAGCAGTCTTGTGGCTAGCGGGGTGGGGGATACGCAGTATTTT. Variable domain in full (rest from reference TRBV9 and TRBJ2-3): DSGVTQTPKHLITATGQRVTLRCSPRSGDLSVYWYQQSLDQGLQFLIQYYNGEERAKGNILERFSAQQFPDLHSELNLSSLELGDSALYFCASSLVASGVGDTQYFGPGTRLTVL.

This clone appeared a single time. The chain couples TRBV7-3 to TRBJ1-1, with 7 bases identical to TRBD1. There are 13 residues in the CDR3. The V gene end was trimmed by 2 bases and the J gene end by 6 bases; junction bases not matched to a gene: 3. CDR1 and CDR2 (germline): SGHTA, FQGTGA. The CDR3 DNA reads TGTGCCAGCAGCTTAGGGCAGGGGGCTGAAGCTTTCTTT. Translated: CASSLGQGAEAFF.

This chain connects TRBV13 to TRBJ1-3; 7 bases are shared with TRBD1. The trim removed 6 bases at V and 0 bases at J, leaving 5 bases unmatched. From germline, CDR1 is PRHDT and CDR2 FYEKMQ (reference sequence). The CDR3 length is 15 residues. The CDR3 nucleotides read TGTGCCAGCAGATATACAGGGGTCTCTGGAAACACCATATATTTT. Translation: CASRYTGVSGNTIYF. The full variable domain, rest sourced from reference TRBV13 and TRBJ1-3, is AAGVIQSPRHLIKEKRETATLKCYPIPRHDTVYWYQQGPGQDPQFLISFYEKMQSDKGSIPDRFSAQQFSDYHSELNMSSLELGDSALYFCASRYTGVSGNTIYFGEGSWLTVV.

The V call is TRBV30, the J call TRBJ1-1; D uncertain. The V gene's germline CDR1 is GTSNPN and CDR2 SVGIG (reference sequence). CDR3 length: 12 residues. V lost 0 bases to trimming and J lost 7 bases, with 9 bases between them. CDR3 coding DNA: TGTGCCTGGAGTGTACACGGGATTGAAGCTTTCTTT. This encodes CAWSVHGIEAFF.

The DNA for the CDR3 is TGCGCCAGCAGCTTGGCCGGGACAGGGGCTTTCTTT. It codes for CASSLAGTGAFF. The V and J genes are TRBV5-1 and TRBJ1-1, with 9 bases fitting TRBD1. Losses at the gene ends were 0 bases for V and 11 bases for J; bases not matched to a gene: 2. The germline V gene encodes CDR1 SGHRS and CDR2 YFSETQ. The length of the CDR3 is 12 residues.

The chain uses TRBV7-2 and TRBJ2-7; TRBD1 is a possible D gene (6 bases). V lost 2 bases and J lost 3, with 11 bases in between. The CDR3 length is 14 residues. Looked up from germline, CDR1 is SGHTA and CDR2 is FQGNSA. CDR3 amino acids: CASSLQDSFYEQYF. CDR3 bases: TGTGCCAGCAGCTTACAGGACAGCTTCTACGAGCAGTACTTC.

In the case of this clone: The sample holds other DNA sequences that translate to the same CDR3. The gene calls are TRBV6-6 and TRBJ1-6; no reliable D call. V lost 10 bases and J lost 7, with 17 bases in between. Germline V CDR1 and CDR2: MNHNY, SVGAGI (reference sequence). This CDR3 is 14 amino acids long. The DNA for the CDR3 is TGTGCCACTCAAACGGACCGACTAAATTCACCCCTCCACTTT. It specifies CATQTDRLNSPLHF.

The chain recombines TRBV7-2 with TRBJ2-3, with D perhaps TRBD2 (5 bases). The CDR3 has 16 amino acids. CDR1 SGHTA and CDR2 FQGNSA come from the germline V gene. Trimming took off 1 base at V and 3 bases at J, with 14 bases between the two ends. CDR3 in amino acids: CASSLDFRGSTDTQYF. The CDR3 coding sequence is TGTGCCAGCAGCTTAGACTTCCGGGGATCAACAGATACGCAGTATTTT.

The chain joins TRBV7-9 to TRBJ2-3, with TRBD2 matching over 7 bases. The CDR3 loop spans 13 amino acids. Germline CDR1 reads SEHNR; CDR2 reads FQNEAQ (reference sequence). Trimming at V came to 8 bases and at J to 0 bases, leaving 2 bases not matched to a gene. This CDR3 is CASGGVSTDTQYF. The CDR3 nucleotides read TGTGCCAGCGGGGGGGTAAGCACAGATACGCAGTATTTT.

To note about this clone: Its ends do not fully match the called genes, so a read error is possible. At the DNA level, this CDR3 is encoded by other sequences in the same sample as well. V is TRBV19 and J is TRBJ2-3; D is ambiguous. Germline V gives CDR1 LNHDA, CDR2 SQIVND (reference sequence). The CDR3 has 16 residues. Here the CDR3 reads CASSLPRRTSTDTQYF. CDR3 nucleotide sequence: TGCGCCAGTAGTCTCCCGCGGCGCACTAGCACAGATACGCAGTATTTT.

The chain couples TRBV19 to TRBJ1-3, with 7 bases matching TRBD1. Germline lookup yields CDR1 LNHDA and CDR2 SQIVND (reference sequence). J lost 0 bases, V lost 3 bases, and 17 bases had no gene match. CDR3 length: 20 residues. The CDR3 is CASSIAFMDRKASSGNTIYF. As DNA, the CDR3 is TGTGCCAGTAGTATTGCCTTTATGGACAGGAAAGCCTCCTCTGGAAACACCATATATTTT. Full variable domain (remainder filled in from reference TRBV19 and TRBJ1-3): DGGITQSPKYLFRKEGQNVTLSCEQNLNHDAMYWYRQDPGQGLRLIYYSQIVNDFQKGDIAEGYSVSREKKESFPLTVTSAQKNPTAFYLCASSIAFMDRKASSGNTIYFGEGSWLTVV.

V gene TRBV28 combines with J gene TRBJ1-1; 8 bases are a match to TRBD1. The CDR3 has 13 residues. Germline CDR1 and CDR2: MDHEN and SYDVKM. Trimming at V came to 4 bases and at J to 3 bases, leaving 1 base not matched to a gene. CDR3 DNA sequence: TGTGCCAGCAGTTCACAGGGGGACACTGAAGCTTTCTTT. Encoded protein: CASSSQGDTEAFF.